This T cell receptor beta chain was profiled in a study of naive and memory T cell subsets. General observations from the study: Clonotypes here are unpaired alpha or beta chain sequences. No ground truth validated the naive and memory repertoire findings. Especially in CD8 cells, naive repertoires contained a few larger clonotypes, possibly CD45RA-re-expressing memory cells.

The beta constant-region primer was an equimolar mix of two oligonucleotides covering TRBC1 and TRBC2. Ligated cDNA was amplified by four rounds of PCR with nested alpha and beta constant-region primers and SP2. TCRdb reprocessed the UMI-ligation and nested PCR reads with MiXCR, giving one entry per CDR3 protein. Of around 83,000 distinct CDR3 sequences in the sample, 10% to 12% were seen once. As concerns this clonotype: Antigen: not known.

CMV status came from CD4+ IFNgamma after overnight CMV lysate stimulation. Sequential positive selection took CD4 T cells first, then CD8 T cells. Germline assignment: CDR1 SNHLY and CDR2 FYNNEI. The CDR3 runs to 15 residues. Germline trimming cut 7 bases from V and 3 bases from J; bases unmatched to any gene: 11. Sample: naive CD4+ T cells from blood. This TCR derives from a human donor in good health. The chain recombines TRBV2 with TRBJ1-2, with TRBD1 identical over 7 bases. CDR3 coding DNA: TGTGCCAGCATCCCAGAAATACAGGGGTACTATGGCTACACCTTC. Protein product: CASIPEIQGYYGYTF.